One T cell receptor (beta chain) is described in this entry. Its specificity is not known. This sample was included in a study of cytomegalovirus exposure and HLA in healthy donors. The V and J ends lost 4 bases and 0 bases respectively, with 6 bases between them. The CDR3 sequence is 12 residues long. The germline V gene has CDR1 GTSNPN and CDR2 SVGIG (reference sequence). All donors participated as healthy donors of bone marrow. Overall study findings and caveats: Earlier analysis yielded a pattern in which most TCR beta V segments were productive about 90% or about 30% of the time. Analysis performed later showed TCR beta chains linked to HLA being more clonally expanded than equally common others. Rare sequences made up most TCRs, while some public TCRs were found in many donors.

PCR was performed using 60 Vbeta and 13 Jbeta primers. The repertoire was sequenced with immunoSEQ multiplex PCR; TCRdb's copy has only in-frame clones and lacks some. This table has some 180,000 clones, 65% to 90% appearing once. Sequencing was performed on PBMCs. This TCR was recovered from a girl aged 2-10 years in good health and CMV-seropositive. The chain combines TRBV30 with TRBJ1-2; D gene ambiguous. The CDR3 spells CAWKNTNYGYTF. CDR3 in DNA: TGTGCCTGGAAGAACACTAACTATGGCTACACCTTC.